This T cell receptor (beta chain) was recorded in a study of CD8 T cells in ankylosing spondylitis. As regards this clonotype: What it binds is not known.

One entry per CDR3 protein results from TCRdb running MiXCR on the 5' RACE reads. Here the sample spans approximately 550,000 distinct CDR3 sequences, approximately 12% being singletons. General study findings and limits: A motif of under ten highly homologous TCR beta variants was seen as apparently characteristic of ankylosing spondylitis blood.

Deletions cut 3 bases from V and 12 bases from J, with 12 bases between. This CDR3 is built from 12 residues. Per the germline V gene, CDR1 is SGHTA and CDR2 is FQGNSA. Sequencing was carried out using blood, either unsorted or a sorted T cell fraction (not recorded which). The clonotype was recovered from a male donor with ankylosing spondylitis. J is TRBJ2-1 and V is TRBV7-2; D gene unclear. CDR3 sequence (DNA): TGTGCCAGCAGCTTCCATGCAGAGAGGCAGTTCTTC. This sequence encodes CASSFHAERQFF.